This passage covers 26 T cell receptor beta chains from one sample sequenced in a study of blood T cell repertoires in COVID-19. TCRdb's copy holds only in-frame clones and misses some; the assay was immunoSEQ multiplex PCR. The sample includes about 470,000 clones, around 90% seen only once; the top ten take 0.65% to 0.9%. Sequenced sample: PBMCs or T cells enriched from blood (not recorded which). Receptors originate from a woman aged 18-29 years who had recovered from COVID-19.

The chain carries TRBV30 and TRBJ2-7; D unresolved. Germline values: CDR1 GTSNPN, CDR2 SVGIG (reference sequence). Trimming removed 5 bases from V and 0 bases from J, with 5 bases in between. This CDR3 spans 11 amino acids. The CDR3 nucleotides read TGTGCCTGGGGTATCTCCTACGAGCAGTACTTC. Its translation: CAWGISYEQYF.

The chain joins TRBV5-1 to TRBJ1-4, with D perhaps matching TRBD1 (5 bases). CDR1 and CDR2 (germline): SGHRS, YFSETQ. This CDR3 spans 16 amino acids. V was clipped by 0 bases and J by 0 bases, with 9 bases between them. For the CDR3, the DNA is TGCGCCAGCAGCTTGGTTGGGGCGGCAACTAATGAAAAACTGTTTTTT. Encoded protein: CASSLVGAATNEKLFF.

The CDR3 region is CASTYSGGAPDTQYF. The CDR3, as DNA: TGTGCCAGCACCTATAGCGGGGGGGCCCCAGATACGCAGTATTTT. The gene calls are TRBV6-5 and TRBJ2-3; 11 nucleotides agree with TRBD2. The V gene's germline CDR1 is MNHEY and CDR2 SVGAGI. The V and J ends lost 7 bases and 4 bases, in that order; junction bases with no gene match: 7. The CDR3 runs to 15 residues.

The CDR3 DNA follows: TGTGCCAGCAGCTCTCTCTCGGCAGGGACTCCCACCGGGGAGCTGTTTTTT. This encodes CASSSLSAGTPTGELFF. This sequence joins TRBV7-8 and TRBJ2-2, with D possibly being TRBD2 (6 bases). The V end was cut by 4 bases, the J end by 4 bases, with 19 bases between. Per the germline V gene, CDR1 is SGHVS and CDR2 is FQNEAQ. This CDR3 has 17 amino acids.

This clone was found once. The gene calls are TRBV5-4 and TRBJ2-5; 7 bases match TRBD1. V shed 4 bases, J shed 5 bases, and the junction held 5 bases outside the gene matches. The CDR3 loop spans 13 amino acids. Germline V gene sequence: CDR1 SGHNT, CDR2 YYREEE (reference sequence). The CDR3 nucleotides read TGTGCCAGCAGCAGGGGGCTCCGGGAGACCCAGTACTTC. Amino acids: CASSRGLRETQYF.

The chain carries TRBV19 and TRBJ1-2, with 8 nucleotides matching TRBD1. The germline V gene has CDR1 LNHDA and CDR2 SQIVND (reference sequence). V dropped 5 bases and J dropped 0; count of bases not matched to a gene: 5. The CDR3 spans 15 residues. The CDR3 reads CASSPQGAANYGYTF. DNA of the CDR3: TGTGCCAGTAGTCCGCAGGGGGCCGCTAACTATGGCTACACCTTC.

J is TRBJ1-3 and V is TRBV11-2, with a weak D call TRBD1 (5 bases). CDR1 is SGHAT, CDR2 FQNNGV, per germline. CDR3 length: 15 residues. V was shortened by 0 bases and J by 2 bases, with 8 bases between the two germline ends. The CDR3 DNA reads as TGTGCCAGCAGCTTAGAGGGGGGAGCTGGAAACACCATATATTTT. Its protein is CASSLEGGAGNTIYF.

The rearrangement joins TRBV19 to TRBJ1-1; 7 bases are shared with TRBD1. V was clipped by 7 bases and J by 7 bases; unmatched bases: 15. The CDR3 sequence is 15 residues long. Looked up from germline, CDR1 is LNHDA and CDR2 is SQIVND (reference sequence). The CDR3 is CASTPDQRGGDEAFF. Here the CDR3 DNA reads TGTGCCAGTACCCCTGACCAGCGAGGGGGCGATGAAGCTTTCTTT.

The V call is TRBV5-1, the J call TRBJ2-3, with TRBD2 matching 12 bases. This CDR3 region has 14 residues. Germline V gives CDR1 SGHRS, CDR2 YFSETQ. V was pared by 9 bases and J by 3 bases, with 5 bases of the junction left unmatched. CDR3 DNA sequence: TGCGCCACTACGACTAGCGGGGGAACAGATACGCAGTATTTT. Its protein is CATTTSGGTDTQYF.

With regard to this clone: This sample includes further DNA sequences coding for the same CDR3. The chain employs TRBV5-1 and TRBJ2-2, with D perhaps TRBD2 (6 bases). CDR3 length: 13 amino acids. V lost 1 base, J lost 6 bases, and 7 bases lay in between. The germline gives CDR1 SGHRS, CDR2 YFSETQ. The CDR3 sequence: CASSLSGAGELFF. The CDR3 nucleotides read TGCGCCAGCAGCTTGTCGGGGGCCGGGGAGCTGTTTTTT.

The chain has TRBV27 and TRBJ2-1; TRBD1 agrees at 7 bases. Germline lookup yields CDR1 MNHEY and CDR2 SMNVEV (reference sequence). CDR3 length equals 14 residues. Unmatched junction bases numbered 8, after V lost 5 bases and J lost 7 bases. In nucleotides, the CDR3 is TGTGCCAGCAGTCTCAACCCAGGGGGTAATGAGCAGTTCTTC. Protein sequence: CASSLNPGGNEQFF.

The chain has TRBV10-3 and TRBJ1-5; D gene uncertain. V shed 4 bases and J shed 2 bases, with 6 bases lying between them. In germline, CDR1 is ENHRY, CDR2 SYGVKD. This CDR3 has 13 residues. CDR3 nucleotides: TGTGCCATCAGTGTAGAGGGCAATCAGCCCCAGCATTTT. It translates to CAISVEGNQPQHF.

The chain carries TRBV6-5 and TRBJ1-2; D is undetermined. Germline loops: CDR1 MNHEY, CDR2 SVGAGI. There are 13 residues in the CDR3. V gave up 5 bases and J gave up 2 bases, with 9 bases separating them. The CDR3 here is CASSPLDNYGYTF. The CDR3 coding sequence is TGTGCCAGCAGTCCGCTAGACAACTATGGCTACACCTTC.

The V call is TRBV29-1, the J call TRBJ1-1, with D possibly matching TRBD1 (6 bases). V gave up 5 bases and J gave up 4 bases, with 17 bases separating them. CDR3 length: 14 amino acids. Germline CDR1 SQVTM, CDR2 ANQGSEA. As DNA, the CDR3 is TGCAGCGTTTGGGAGGGGGAATGGGGCACTGAAGCTTTCTTT. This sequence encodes CSVWEGEWGTEAFF.

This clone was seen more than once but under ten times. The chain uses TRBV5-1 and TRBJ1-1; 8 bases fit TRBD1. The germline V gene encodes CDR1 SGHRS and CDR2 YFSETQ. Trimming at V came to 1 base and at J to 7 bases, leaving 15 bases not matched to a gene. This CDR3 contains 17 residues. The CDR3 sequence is CASSLNLGTQGAGEAFF. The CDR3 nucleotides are TGCGCCAGCAGCTTGAATTTAGGAACTCAGGGGGCTGGTGAAGCTTTCTTT.

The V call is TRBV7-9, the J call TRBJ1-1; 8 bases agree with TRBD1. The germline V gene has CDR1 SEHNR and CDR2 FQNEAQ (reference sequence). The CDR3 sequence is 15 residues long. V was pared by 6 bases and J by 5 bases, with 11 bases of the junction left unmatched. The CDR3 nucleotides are TGTGCCAGCAGTTCCGGGACAGGTTGGGGGACTGAAGCTTTCTTT. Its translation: CASSSGTGWGTEAFF.

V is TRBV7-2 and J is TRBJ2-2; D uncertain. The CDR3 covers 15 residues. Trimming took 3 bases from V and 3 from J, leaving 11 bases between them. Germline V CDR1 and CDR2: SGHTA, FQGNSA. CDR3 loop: CASSLVAGYTGELFF. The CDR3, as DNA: TGTGCCAGCAGCTTGGTTGCAGGTTACACCGGGGAGCTGTTTTTT.

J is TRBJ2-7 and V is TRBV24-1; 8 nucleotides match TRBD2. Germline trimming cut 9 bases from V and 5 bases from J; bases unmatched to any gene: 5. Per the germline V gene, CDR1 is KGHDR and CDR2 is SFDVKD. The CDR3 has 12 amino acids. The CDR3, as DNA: TGTGCCACCCGGAGTAGCGGGGACGAGCAGTACTTC. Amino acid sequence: CATRSSGDEQYF.

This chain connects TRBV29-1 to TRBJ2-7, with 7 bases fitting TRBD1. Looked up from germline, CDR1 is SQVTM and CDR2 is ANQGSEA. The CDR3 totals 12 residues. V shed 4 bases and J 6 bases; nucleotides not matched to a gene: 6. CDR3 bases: TGCAGCGTTGGCCCACGGACAGGCGAGCAGTACTTC. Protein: CSVGPRTGEQYF.

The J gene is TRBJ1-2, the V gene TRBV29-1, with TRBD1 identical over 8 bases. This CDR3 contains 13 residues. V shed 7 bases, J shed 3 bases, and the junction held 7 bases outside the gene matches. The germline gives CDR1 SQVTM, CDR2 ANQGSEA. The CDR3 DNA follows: TGCAGCGGCGGCGAGACAGGGGACTATGGCTACACCTTC. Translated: CSGGETGDYGYTF.

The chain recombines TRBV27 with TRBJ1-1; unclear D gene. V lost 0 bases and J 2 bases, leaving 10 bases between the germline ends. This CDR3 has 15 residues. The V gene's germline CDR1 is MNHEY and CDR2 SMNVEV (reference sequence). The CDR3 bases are TGTGCCAGCAGTTTATCGCGACGGGGAAACACTGAAGCTTTCTTT. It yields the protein CASSLSRRGNTEAFF.

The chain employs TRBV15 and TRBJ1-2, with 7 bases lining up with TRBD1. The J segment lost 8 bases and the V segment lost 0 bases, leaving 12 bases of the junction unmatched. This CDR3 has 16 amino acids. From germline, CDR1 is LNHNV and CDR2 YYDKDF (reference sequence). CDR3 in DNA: TGTGCCACCAGCAGAGATCGCATTGTTACAGGGGACGGCTACACCTTC. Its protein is CATSRDRIVTGDGYTF.

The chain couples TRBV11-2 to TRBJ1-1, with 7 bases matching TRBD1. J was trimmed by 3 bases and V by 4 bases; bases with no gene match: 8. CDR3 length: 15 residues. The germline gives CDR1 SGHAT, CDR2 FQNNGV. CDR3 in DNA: TGTGCCAGCAGCTCCTCCCCCGACAGGGACACTGAAGCTTTCTTT. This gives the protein CASSSSPDRDTEAFF.

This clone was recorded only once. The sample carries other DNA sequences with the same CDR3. CDR3 region: CAWSVGGGYTF. CDR3 nucleotide sequence: TGTGCCTGGAGTGTAGGCGGTGGCTACACCTTC. V usage is TRBV30 and J usage is TRBJ1-2, with D unresolved. Germline-derived CDR1 and CDR2 are GTSNPN and SVGIG (reference sequence). The CDR3 extends over 11 amino acids. V gave up 0 bases and J gave up 7 bases, with 6 bases separating them.

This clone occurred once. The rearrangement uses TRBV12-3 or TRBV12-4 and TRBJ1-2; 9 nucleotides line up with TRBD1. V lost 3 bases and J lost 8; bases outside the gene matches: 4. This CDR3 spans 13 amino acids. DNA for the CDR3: TGTGCCAGCAGTTTCACAGGGGGCGAAGGCTACACCTTC. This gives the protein CASSFTGGEGYTF.

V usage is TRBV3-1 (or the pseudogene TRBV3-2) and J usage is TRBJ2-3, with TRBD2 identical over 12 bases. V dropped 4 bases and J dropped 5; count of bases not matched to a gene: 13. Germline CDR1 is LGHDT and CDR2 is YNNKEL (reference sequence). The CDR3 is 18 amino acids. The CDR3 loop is CASSPLGLAGGPGDTQYF. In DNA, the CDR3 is TGTGCCAGCAGCCCCCTCGGGCTAGCGGGGGGGCCGGGAGATACGCAGTATTTT.